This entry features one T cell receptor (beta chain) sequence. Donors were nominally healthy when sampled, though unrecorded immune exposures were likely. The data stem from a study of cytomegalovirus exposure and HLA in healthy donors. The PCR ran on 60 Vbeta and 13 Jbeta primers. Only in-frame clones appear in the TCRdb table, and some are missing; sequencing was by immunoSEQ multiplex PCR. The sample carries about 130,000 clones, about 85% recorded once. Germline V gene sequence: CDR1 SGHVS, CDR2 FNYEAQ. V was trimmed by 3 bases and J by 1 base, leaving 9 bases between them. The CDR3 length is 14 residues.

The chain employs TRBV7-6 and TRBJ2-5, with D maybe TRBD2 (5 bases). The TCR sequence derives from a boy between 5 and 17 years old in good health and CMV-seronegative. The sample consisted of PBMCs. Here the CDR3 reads CASSLRVGQETQYF. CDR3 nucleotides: TGTGCCAGCAGCTTGAGGGTTGGCCAAGAGACCCAGTACTTC. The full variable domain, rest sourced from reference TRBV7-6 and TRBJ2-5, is GAGVSQSPRYKVTKRGQDVALRCDPISGHVSLYWYRQALGQGPEFLTYFNYEAQQDKSGLPNDRFSAERPEGSISTLTIQRTEQRDSAMYRCASSLRVGQETQYFGPGTRLLVL.